This T cell receptor beta chain was sequenced for a study of immune cell composition in non-small cell lung cancer. Study-wide points: Overall clonality, unlike maximal tumour-associated clone frequency, did not predict TIL reactivity. Shared sequences between tumour-reactive and dominant in vivo clones were not proven.

The normal lung sample lay at least 3 cm, and maximally far, from the tumour. As regards this clone: The antigen is unknown.

Clones were sequenced by immunoSEQ multiplex PCR, and TCRdb holds only the in-frame ones, with some missing. The sample lists about a thousand clones; 74% were seen once. This TCR was recovered from a human donor with non-small cell lung cancer. The material sequenced was non-adjacent lung tissue.

Here the CDR3 DNA reads TGCGCCAGCAGCCAAGCAGGGGAAGAGACCCAGTACTTC. Residues: CASSQAGEETQYF. The chain joins TRBV4-3 to TRBJ2-5; D is perhaps TRBD1 (6 bases). This CDR3 has 13 residues. Trimming stripped 1 base from V and 3 bases from J, with 6 bases between. Germline V CDR1 and CDR2: LGHNA, YSLEER.